The entry that follows covers one T cell receptor (beta chain) sequence. Its antigen is unknown. These data belong to a study of shared clonotypes between healthy human individuals. Findings and caveats of the study: Sorted-subset sequencing was shown by rarefaction to be incomplete despite large depth. Estimated clonotype richness was generally higher in naive than memory subsets.

Germline V gives CDR1 GTSNPN, CDR2 SVGIG (reference sequence). The CDR3 consists of 16 residues. J gave up 6 bases and V 5 bases, and 15 bases lay outside the gene matches. Each cell subset's genomic DNA was divided evenly among several immunoSEQ plates. Generated by immunoSEQ multiplex PCR, the TCRdb table keeps only in-frame clones and is missing some. The sample includes about 2,500,000 clones, more than 90% seen only once; the top ten take roughly 0.13%. The sample consisted of naive CD4+ T cells sorted from blood. As for subset: CD45RA+ positively selected. The chain couples TRBV30 to TRBJ2-3; 9 positions match TRBD1. The receptor was isolated from a man between 18 and 35 years old in good health. The CDR3 sequence is CAWLYLNRGQVDTQYF. CDR3 in DNA: TGTGCCTGGCTTTACCTTAACAGGGGGCAAGTGGATACGCAGTATTTT.